Listed here are 13 T cell receptor beta chains from one sample, sequenced in a study of neoadjuvant anti-PD-1 for oral cavity cancer. Some clones are missing from TCRdb's copy, which holds only in-frame ones; the method was immunoSEQ multiplex PCR. There are approximately 14,000 clones in the sample; around 70% occur only once, and around 2% lies in the top ten. This sample comprised PBMCs, obtained before nivolumab (anti-PD-1) treatment. The origin of the receptors is a person aged 40-85 years with oral cavity squamous cell carcinoma.

In DNA, the CDR3 is TGTGCCAGCAGCGCGGGATTATGGAGCAATCAGCCCCAGCATTTT. The encoded protein is CASSAGLWSNQPQHF. The chain recombines TRBV9 with TRBJ1-5, with no clear D. Trimming took 3 bases from V and 1 from J, leaving 11 bases between them. CDR3 length: 15 amino acids. The germline CDR1 and CDR2 sequences are SGDLS and YYNGEE.

CDR3 loop: CAWSGGYSNQPQHF. CDR3 coding DNA: TGTGCCTGGAGTGGGGGTTATAGCAATCAGCCCCAGCATTTT. The gene calls are TRBV30 and TRBJ1-5; D remains ambiguous. V lost 1 base to trimming and J lost 0 bases, with 7 bases between them. There are 14 residues in the CDR3. Looked up from germline, CDR1 is GTSNPN and CDR2 is SVGIG (reference sequence).

This clone was detected once. The chain joins TRBV15 to TRBJ2-5, with 7 bases aligning to TRBD1. Germline CDR1 LNHNV, CDR2 YYDKDF (reference sequence). The CDR3 runs 14 residues. Trimming took 8 bases from V and 0 from J; bases not matched to a gene: 6. CDR3 sequence (DNA): TGTGCCACCGGGGAGACAGGGAACCAAGAGACCCAGTACTTC. This codes for CATGETGNQETQYF. The full variable domain, rest sourced from reference TRBV15 and TRBJ2-5, is DAMVIQNPRYQVTQFGKPVTLSCSQTLNHNVMYWYQQKSSQAPKLLFHYYDKDFNNEADTPDNFQSRRPNTSFCFLDIRSPGLGDTAMYLCATGETGNQETQYFGPGTRLLVL.

This clone came up once. V usage is TRBV19 and J usage is TRBJ2-4; tentative D call: TRBD1 (6 bases). CDR3 size: 14 residues. V was trimmed by 5 bases and J by 2 bases, leaving 10 bases between them. CDR1 and CDR2 from the germline V gene are LNHDA and SQIVND (reference sequence). The CDR3 sequence is CASSLQGSKNIQYF. The DNA of the CDR3 is TGTGCCAGTAGTTTACAGGGTTCCAAAAACATTCAGTACTTC.

This chain connects TRBV6-4 to TRBJ1-2; D is ambiguous. The germline V and J ends were trimmed by 3 bases and 8 bases, with 10 bases remaining between them. CDR3 length equals 12 residues. Per the germline V gene, CDR1 is MRHNA and CDR2 is SNTAGT. The CDR3 coding sequence is TGTGCCAGCAGTGATAACGGGAAGGGCTACACCTTC. Translating gives CASSDNGKGYTF.

The chain joins TRBV27 to TRBJ2-1; 9 bases match TRBD2. Germline CDR1 MNHEY, CDR2 SMNVEV (reference sequence). This CDR3 is 17 amino acids long. The V segment lost 0 bases and the J segment 6 bases; nucleotides outside the gene matches: 9. CDR3 amino acids: CASSLSSGVAGVNEQFF. In nucleotides, the CDR3 is TGTGCCAGCAGTTTATCGAGTGGGGTAGCGGGAGTCAATGAGCAGTTCTTC.

This clone appeared once. The V gene is TRBV5-1, the J gene TRBJ2-1, with 9 bases identical to TRBD2. V gave up 5 bases and J gave up 4 bases; unmatched junction bases: 22. Germline CDR1 SGHRS, CDR2 YFSETQ. The CDR3 extends over 20 amino acids. For the CDR3, the DNA is TGCGCCAGCAGGATAAATAGCGGGGGAACAAGGATAGGGGTTTACAATGAGCAGTTCTTC. Its translation is CASRINSGGTRIGVYNEQFF.

This clone has just a few counts. This chain uses TRBV15 with TRBJ1-4, with D possibly TRBD1 on 5 matching bases. This CDR3 region has 15 residues. Trimming left V 5 bases short and J 5 bases short, with 15 bases between. Germline CDR1 reads LNHNV; CDR2 reads YYDKDF (reference sequence). The CDR3 loop is CATSGPRRGNEKLFF. The CDR3 coding sequence is TGTGCCACCAGCGGCCCCCGAAGGGGAAATGAAAAACTGTTTTTT.

This clone appeared a few times. This rearrangement joins TRBV19 to TRBJ1-2; D not resolved. The V gene's germline CDR1 is LNHDA and CDR2 SQIVND (reference sequence). Trimming shortened V by 1 base and J by 8 bases, and 8 bases separated the two germline ends. The CDR3 contains 12 residues. CDR3 residues: CASSIVPGGYTF. For the CDR3, the DNA is TGTGCCAGTAGTATAGTCCCAGGAGGCTACACCTTC.

The chain carries TRBV6-1 and TRBJ1-3; perhaps TRBD1 as D (5 bases). The germline V gene encodes CDR1 MNHNS and CDR2 SASEGT. V was trimmed by 8 bases and J by 4 bases, leaving 9 bases between them. The CDR3 consists of 12 residues. CDR3 residues: CASWGPGNTIYF. In DNA, the CDR3 is TGTGCCAGCTGGGGCCCAGGAAACACCATATATTTT.

V is TRBV2 and J is TRBJ2-4, with 8 positions matching TRBD2. V was clipped by 3 bases and J by 4 bases; unmatched bases: 5. CDR1 is SNHLY and CDR2 is FYNNEI in the germline V gene. The CDR3 extends over 15 amino acids. For the CDR3, the DNA is TGTGCCAGCAGTGAGGAGCGGGGGCGAAAAAACATTCAGTACTTC. Protein: CASSEERGRKNIQYF.

Only one count was recorded for this clone. The chain uses TRBV7-2 and TRBJ2-2; D unclear. Per germline, CDR1 SGHTA and CDR2 FQGNSA. Trimming left V 5 bases short and J 5 bases short, with 15 bases between. The CDR3 has 15 amino acids. CDR3 sequence (DNA): TGTGCCAGCAGCCCCCAAGGTCCTCGGACCGGGGAGCTGTTTTTT. It specifies CASSPQGPRTGELFF.

The gene calls are TRBV19 and TRBJ2-2, with D possibly being TRBD1 or TRBD2 (5 bases each). Trimming left V 5 bases short and J 6 bases short, with 10 bases between. This CDR3 region has 13 residues. Germline-derived CDR1 and CDR2 are LNHDA and SQIVND (reference sequence). For the CDR3, the DNA is TGTGCCAGTAGTGCCCAGGGAGCCGGGGAGCTGTTTTTT. Its protein product is CASSAQGAGELFF.